Many counts were recorded for the clone carrying this TCR beta chain. Its antigen is as yet unknown. This entry belongs to a study of regulatory T cells in long-lasting Graves disease. Study-wide background: Disease was considered persistent Graves' disease after over 5 years of antithyroid drugs (with positive TSH receptor antibodies). Findings of the study overall: The study found TRBV28, TRBJ1-2 and TRBJ2-5 favored in persistent disease. Few sampled subjects may have lowered accuracy.

Time point given: persistent/refractory GD, antithyroid drugs over 5 years with positive TRAb. There was RNA extracted from PBMCs, and the TCR library was made from it. Blood from the periphery, nine milliliters in all, was drawn into EDTA tubes. To make TCR beta libraries, researchers used iRepertoire HTBI primers and Arm-PCR of CDR3 regions. TCRdb reprocessed the multiplex PCR reads with MiXCR, giving one entry per CDR3 protein. Among 350,000 to 500,000 distinct CDR3 sequences listed, approximately 22% were seen once. Looked up from germline, CDR1 is MDHEN and CDR2 is SYDVKM. The CDR3 has 16 residues. V was clipped by 7 bases and J by 0 bases, with 13 bases between them.

This receptor was identified in a female donor with Graves disease. The chain employs TRBV28 and TRBJ1-6, with D hard to call. Here the sequenced sample was peripheral blood mononuclear cells (PBMCs), taken when the disease was refractory, from a patient treated with antithyroid drugs. The CDR3 loop is CASTRAISSYNSPLHF. CDR3 bases: TGTGCCAGCACCCGGGCAATTAGCTCCTATAATTCACCCCTCCACTTT.